The 23 T cell receptor beta chains below all came from one sample that was sequenced in a study of early T cells in non-severe SARS-CoV-2 infection. TCRdb analysed the 5' RACE reads with MiXCR anew, one entry per CDR3 protein. The sample records over 25,000 distinct CDR3 sequences, more than 4% being singletons. The sample comprised whole blood. The origin of the receptors is an adult who was a healthcare worker with PCR-confirmed SARS-CoV-2 infection or an uninfected control (not recorded which).

The J gene is TRBJ2-5, the V gene TRBV6-1; weak D call: TRBD2 (5 bases). The CDR3 is 16 amino acids. Trimming took 5 bases from V and 2 from J, leaving 18 bases between them. From germline, CDR1 is MNHNS and CDR2 SASEGT. CDR3 in amino acids: CASSYQPWQRQETQYF. DNA of the CDR3: TGTGCCAGCAGTTACCAACCCTGGCAGCGGCAAGAGACCCAGTACTTC.

The chain recombines TRBV5-6 with TRBJ2-5, with 8 bases fitting TRBD2. Trimming cost V 4 bases and J 6 bases; bases outside gene matches: 11. The CDR3 has 15 residues. Germline assignment: CDR1 SGHDT and CDR2 YYEEEE. CDR3 protein: CASSMAAGAAQTQYF. Written as DNA, the CDR3 is TGTGCCAGCAGCATGGCAGCGGGAGCGGCCCAGACCCAGTACTTC.

This clonotype was seen more than once but under ten times. The rearrangement links TRBV4-3 to TRBJ2-3; D remains ambiguous. The CDR3 is 15 residues long. Germline assignment: CDR1 LGHNA and CDR2 YSLEER. V was cut by 0 bases and J by 1 base, with 8 bases left in between. For the CDR3, the DNA is TGCGCCAGCAGCCAAGAGGTGCAGGGCACAGATACGCAGTATTTT. As protein: CASSQEVQGTDTQYF.

This clonotype was detected many times. The chain couples TRBV20-1 to TRBJ2-1; D unclear. Per the germline V gene, CDR1 is DFQATT and CDR2 is SNEGSKA (reference sequence). Trimming removed 5 bases from V and 4 bases from J, with 12 bases in between. The CDR3 runs to 13 residues. CDR3 DNA sequence: TGCAGTGCTTTCTACTCGGAATACAATGAGCAGTTCTTC. Its protein product is CSAFYSEYNEQFF.

In its sample, this clonotype was seen many times. The rearrangement links TRBV6-6 to TRBJ1-6; D remains unclear. The CDR3 has 14 amino acids. V lost 2 bases and J lost 9, with 11 bases in between. Germline assignment: CDR1 MNHNY and CDR2 SVGAGI (reference sequence). The CDR3 loop reads CASSYGTAGSPLHF. The CDR3 DNA reads as TGTGCCAGCAGTTACGGTACAGCTGGTTCACCCCTCCACTTT.

This clonotype occurred once. This may arise from a read error, as a much more abundant clone is one base away. V gene TRBV7-3 combines with J gene TRBJ2-3; 7 bases are shared with TRBD2. Germline CDR1 reads SGHTA; CDR2 reads FQGTGA. The CDR3 totals 14 residues. V trimming: 10 bases; J trimming: 4 bases; junction bases outside the gene matches: 11. The CDR3 is CATASGTTSDTQYF. The CDR3 coding sequence is TGTGCCACAGCCTCCGGGACTACCTCAGATACGCAGTATTTT. Variable domain in full (rest from reference TRBV7-3 and TRBJ2-3): GAGVSQTPSNKVTEKGKYVELRCDPISGHTALYWYRQSLGQGPEFLIYFQGTGAADDSGLPNDRFFAVRPEGSVSTLKIQRTERGDSAVYLCATASGTTSDTQYFGPGTRLTVL.

This sequence joins TRBV6-2 or TRBV6-3 and TRBJ2-5, with 7 bases aligning to TRBD2. The trim removed 2 bases at V and 4 bases at J, leaving 4 bases unmatched. This CDR3 has 14 amino acids. Germline assignment: CDR1 MNHEY and CDR2 SVGEGT. The CDR3 here is CASSYRDYGETQYF. For the CDR3, the DNA is TGTGCCAGCAGTTACAGGGACTATGGAGAGACCCAGTACTTC.

On this clonotype: A much larger clone differs from this one at a single base, so this may be a read error. The chain combines TRBV7-2 with TRBJ2-7; TRBD2 is a possible D gene (5 bases). CDR1 is SGHTA, CDR2 FQGNSA, per germline. This CDR3 spans 15 amino acids. CDR3 sequence (DNA): TGTGCCAGCAGCCAGGCCCAGCGGACCATTGACCAGCAGAACTTC. Protein: CASSQAQRTIDQQNF.

The sample holds a few counts of this clonotype. The gene calls are TRBV27 and TRBJ2-7; possible D gene TRBD1, 5 bases. Germline V gene data show CDR1 as MNHEY and CDR2 as SMNVEV (reference sequence). V was cut by 3 bases and J by 5 bases, with 8 bases left in between. CDR3 length: 12 amino acids. CDR3 region: CASSFWGHEQYF. The CDR3 DNA reads TGTGCCAGCAGTTTTTGGGGCCACGAGCAGTACTTC.

This clonotype showed up many times. This rearrangement joins TRBV20-1 to TRBJ1-4; 8 nucleotides line up with TRBD1. Trimming cost V 6 bases and J 3 bases; bases outside gene matches: 6. Looked up from germline, CDR1 is DFQATT and CDR2 is SNEGSKA (reference sequence). CDR3 length equals 14 residues. CDR3 amino acids: CSALQGAANEKLFF. The DNA of the CDR3 is TGCAGTGCCCTCCAGGGGGCGGCTAATGAAAAACTGTTTTTT.

In this sample, this clonotype turned up many times. The rearrangement joins TRBV6-2 or TRBV6-3 to TRBJ2-2; D might be TRBD1 (6 bases). This CDR3 has 14 residues. CDR1 and CDR2 (germline): MNHEY, SVGEGT. Trimming shortened V by 6 bases and J by 6 bases, and 14 bases separated the two germline ends. The CDR3 region has the DNA TGTGCCAGCAGCCGGGACACGGAACCCGGGGAGCTGTTTTTT. Translating gives CASSRDTEPGELFF.

This clonotype is a singleton in its sample. The V call is TRBV4-2, the J call TRBJ2-3; TRBD2 matches 7 bases. CDR1 is LGHNA, CDR2 YNFKEQ, per germline. With V trimmed by 5 bases and J by 4 bases, 12 bases remained unmatched. The CDR3 consists of 16 residues. The CDR3 protein is CASSREASGGSDTQYF. In nucleotides, the CDR3 is TGTGCCAGCAGCAGAGAGGCTAGCGGAGGCTCAGATACGCAGTATTTT.

This clonotype occurred many times. The chain carries TRBV11-2 and TRBJ2-1; 7 bases agree with TRBD1. Germline V gene sequence: CDR1 SGHAT, CDR2 FQNNGV. This CDR3 has 15 residues. J lost 8 bases, V lost 5 bases, and 12 bases had no gene match. CDR3 protein: CASSLSGGQMYEQFF. The CDR3 DNA is TGTGCCAGCAGCCTATCAGGGGGTCAGATGTATGAGCAGTTCTTC.

This clonotype was observed at least ten times. The V call is TRBV6-1, the J call TRBJ2-7, with D possibly being TRBD1 (5 bases). Germline V CDR1 and CDR2: MNHNS, SASEGT. The V end was cut by 1 base, the J end by 7 bases, with 17 bases between. The CDR3 is made up of 15 amino acids. The CDR3 coding sequence is TGTGCCAGCAGTGAAGGCGGCAGGGTGTTGAGGGAGCAGTACTTC. Amino acid sequence: CASSEGGRVLREQYF.

This clonotype has ten or more counts. This chain uses TRBV5-4 with TRBJ2-1; a weak D match, TRBD2 (5 bases). The CDR3 runs to 16 residues. V was pared by 0 bases and J by 3 bases, with 13 bases between. CDR1 and CDR2 (germline): SGHNT, YYREEE (reference sequence). The CDR3 loop is CASSLDNAGGYNEQFF. The DNA of the CDR3 is TGTGCCAGCAGCTTGGATAACGCGGGCGGCTACAATGAGCAGTTCTTC.

This clonotype was counted at least ten times. The chain is built from TRBV28 and TRBJ2-1, with 7 bases that match TRBD2. J was trimmed by 6 bases and V by 2 bases; bases with no gene match: 7. The V gene's germline CDR1 is MDHEN and CDR2 SYDVKM. This CDR3 is 15 amino acids long. CDR3 in amino acids: CASSLGGRAPNEQFF. CDR3 coding DNA: TGTGCCAGCAGTTTAGGAGGGAGGGCCCCCAATGAGCAGTTCTTC.

This clonotype was observed many times. The chain has TRBV29-1 and TRBJ2-1, with D perhaps assigned TRBD1 or TRBD2 (5 bases each). V was pared by 7 bases and J by 4 bases, with 17 bases between. Germline values: CDR1 SQVTM, CDR2 ANQGSEA. The CDR3 runs 14 residues. The CDR3 reads CSAVGEEGYNEQFF. CDR3 DNA: TGCAGCGCTGTGGGGGAAGAGGGGTACAATGAGCAGTTCTTC.

The rearrangement uses TRBV12-3 or TRBV12-4 and TRBJ2-6; D may be TRBD2 (7 bases). CDR3 size: 15 residues. Between the trimmed V and J ends, which lost 3 bases and 2 bases, there was a span of 8 bases. This CDR3 reads CASSLRGPGANVLTF. CDR3 coding DNA: TGTGCCAGCAGTTTGCGGGGGCCTGGGGCCAACGTCCTGACTTTC.

This clonotype has a count of ten or more. The chain uses TRBV7-2 and TRBJ1-2; 7 positions agree with TRBD1. The V gene end was trimmed by 5 bases and the J gene end by 7 bases; junction bases not matched to a gene: 10. This CDR3 is built from 14 residues. Germline V gene data show CDR1 as SGHTA and CDR2 as FQGNSA. The CDR3 loop is CASSHDRVSGGYTF. The CDR3 bases are TGTGCCAGCAGCCATGACAGGGTATCTGGTGGCTACACCTTC.

This clonotype was counted only a few times. The chain recombines TRBV5-1 with TRBJ2-1, with D perhaps assigned TRBD1 or TRBD2 (5 bases each). The CDR3 totals 13 residues. V lost 4 bases and J 11 bases, leaving 16 bases between the germline ends. Germline loops: CDR1 SGHRS, CDR2 YFSETQ. The CDR3 loop reads CASSITGTEKQFF. CDR3 in DNA: TGCGCCAGCAGCATTACCGGGACGGAGAAGCAGTTCTTC. Variable domain in full (rest from reference TRBV5-1 and TRBJ2-1): KAGVTQTPRYLIKTRGQQVTLSCSPISGHRSVSWYQQTPGQGLQFLFEYFSETQRNKGNFPGRFSGRQFSNSRSEMNVSTLELGDSALYLCASSITGTEKQFFGPGTRLTVL.

This clonotype has ten or more counts. V gene TRBV5-1 combines with J gene TRBJ2-7; tentatively, D is TRBD1 (6 bases). Trimming pared 4 bases from V and 3 bases from J, leaving 17 bases between. Germline V gene lookup returns CDR1 SGHRS and CDR2 YFSETQ. This CDR3 contains 15 residues. The CDR3 DNA reads TGCGCCAGCAGCCATTCCCCAGGGGCCGGCTACGAGCAGTACTTC. Its translation: CASSHSPGAGYEQYF. Full variable domain (remainder filled in from reference TRBV5-1 and TRBJ2-7): KAGVTQTPRYLIKTRGQQVTLSCSPISGHRSVSWYQQTPGQGLQFLFEYFSETQRNKGNFPGRFSGRQFSNSRSEMNVSTLELGDSALYLCASSHSPGAGYEQYFGPGTRLTVT.

This clonotype was found many times. This chain uses TRBV7-9 with TRBJ2-1; 11 bases line up with TRBD2. CDR3 length equals 16 residues. Germline CDR1 reads SEHNR; CDR2 reads FQNEAQ (reference sequence). The junction had 8 bases not matched to a gene; V was cut back by 5 bases and J by 5 bases. The CDR3 reads CASSIVGSGGDNEQFF. The CDR3 DNA follows: TGTGCCAGCAGCATAGTCGGTAGCGGGGGGGACAATGAGCAGTTCTTC.

This clonotype appeared many times. V and J are TRBV18 and TRBJ2-6; 7 bases line up with TRBD1. Germline trimming cut 8 bases from V and 1 base from J; bases unmatched to any gene: 14. This CDR3 is 18 amino acids long. CDR1 is KGHSH and CDR2 is LQKENI in the germline V gene. DNA of the CDR3: TGTGCCAGCCGGTACAGGGGCGATTTGAGATCTGGGGCCAACGTCCTGACTTTC. Translation gives CASRYRGDLRSGANVLTF.